These 5 T cell receptor beta chains were all obtained from the same sample, sequenced in a study of cytomegalovirus exposure and HLA in healthy donors. Primers included in the PCR were 60 Vbeta and 13 Jbeta primers. TCRdb keeps only in-frame clones here, not all; method: immunoSEQ multiplex PCR. The table has approximately 150,000 clones, under 90% seen once; the top ten hold approximately 6.8%. The sample comprised PBMCs. The source of these receptors is a young man in good health and CMV-seropositive.

V gene TRBV5-4 combines with J gene TRBJ2-7; 8 positions match TRBD2. V was pared by 4 bases and J by 2 bases, with 14 bases of the junction left unmatched. The CDR3 is 17 residues long. In germline, CDR1 is SGHNT, CDR2 YYREEE (reference sequence). CDR3 coding DNA: TGTGCCAGCAGCCTTCAAACACGGCGGGAGGTGGCCTACGAGCAGTACTTC. This codes for CASSLQTRREVAYEQYF. Full variable domain (missing parts from reference TRBV5-4 and TRBJ2-7): ETGVTQSPTHLIKTRGQQVTLRCSSQSGHNTVSWYQQALGQGPQFIFQYYREEENGRGNFPPRFSGLQFPNYSSELNVNALELDDSALYLCASSLQTRREVAYEQYFGPGTRLTVT.

The gene calls are TRBV7-3 and TRBJ2-1, with 9 bases that match TRBD1. The CDR3 runs to 14 residues. V lost 5 bases, J lost 7 bases, and 6 bases stayed unmatched. Germline V gene lookup returns CDR1 SGHTA and CDR2 FQGTGA. The chain's CDR3 is CASSGDRAKNEQFF. The CDR3 region has the DNA TGTGCCAGCAGCGGGGACAGGGCGAAAAATGAGCAGTTCTTC.

V gene TRBV27 combines with J gene TRBJ2-5; 12 nucleotides match TRBD2. With V trimmed by 9 bases and J by 5 bases, 4 bases remained unmatched. The germline gives CDR1 MNHEY, CDR2 SMNVEV (reference sequence). There are 13 residues in the CDR3. This CDR3 is CASGLAGMETQYF. For the CDR3, the DNA is TGTGCCAGTGGACTAGCGGGAATGGAGACCCAGTACTTC.

The chain is built from TRBV11-3 and TRBJ1-2, with D hard to call. The V end was cut by 2 bases, the J end by 3 bases, with 13 bases between. This CDR3 is built from 15 residues. The germline CDR1 and CDR2 sequences are SGHNT and YENEEA. This CDR3 is CASSLSTSFDYGYTF. For the CDR3, the DNA is TGTGCCAGCAGCTTATCGACTTCGTTTGACTATGGCTACACCTTC.

This clone was seen a few times. The V call is TRBV4-2, the J call TRBJ1-4; no clear D gene. V was clipped by 0 bases and J by 8 bases, with 16 bases between them. Germline V gives CDR1 LGHNA, CDR2 YNFKEQ. The CDR3 sequence is 16 residues long. In nucleotides, the CDR3 is TGTGCCAGCAGCCAAGAGGTGCCGGTCGTCAACGAAAAACTGTTTTTT. The encoded protein is CASSQEVPVVNEKLFF.